The 18 T cell receptor beta chains below come from one sample, sequenced in a study of cytotoxic CD8 clonotypes in ibrutinib-treated CLL. Libraries were prepared by immunoSEQ multiplex PCR; TCRdb keeps only in-frame clonotypes and omits some of them. The sample has approximately 100,000 clones; approximately 58% are singletons. Sequencing was performed on PBMCs, taken after 24 months of ibrutinib treatment. Source of these receptors: a human donor with chronic lymphocytic leukemia.

This chain connects TRBV6-5 to TRBJ2-3; possibly TRBD2 for D (5 bases). The CDR3 consists of 15 residues. Trimming removed 6 bases at V and 1 base at J, with 14 bases between. Looked up from germline, CDR1 is MNHEY and CDR2 is SVGAGI. The CDR3 nucleotides read TGTGCCAGCAGCCCCGGGGTCCAGGGCACAGATACGCAGTATTTT. Amino acid sequence: CASSPGVQGTDTQYF.

In its sample, this clone was seen a few times. The chain links TRBV15 to TRBJ2-4; tentatively, D is TRBD1 (5 bases). Germline V CDR1 and CDR2: LNHNV, YYDKDF (reference sequence). This CDR3 spans 16 amino acids. Trimming removed 3 bases at V and 2 bases at J, with 14 bases between. CDR3 residues: CATSSDTGASKNIQYF. CDR3 DNA sequence: TGTGCCACCAGCAGTGATACAGGAGCATCCAAAAACATTCAGTACTTC.

This sequence joins TRBV5-1 and TRBJ2-7; 14 bases match TRBD2. This CDR3 is built from 15 residues. The junction had 2 bases not matched to a gene; V was cut back by 3 bases and J by 3 bases. The germline gives CDR1 SGHRS, CDR2 YFSETQ. The CDR3 DNA reads as TGCGCCAGCAGCTCAGGACTAGCGGGGGGCTACGAGCAGTACTTC. Its protein is CASSSGLAGGYEQYF.

The rearrangement uses TRBV2 and TRBJ1-2; D is uncertain. The CDR3 is 11 amino acids. V lost 8 bases and J lost 2, with 6 bases in between. Germline V gene lookup returns CDR1 SNHLY and CDR2 FYNNEI. The CDR3 DNA reads TGTGCCAGCCGGACGAACTATGGCTACACCTTC. Its translation is CASRTNYGYTF.

J is TRBJ2-7 and V is TRBV21-1; the D call of TRBD2 is as the table states it, not checked on the DNA. TRBV21-1 is described as a pseudogene. The CDR3 spans 16 residues. CDR3 DNA: TGTGCCAGCAGCCCTAGGGGGGGGGTGAACTCCTACGAGCAGTACTTC. Translation: CASSPRGGVNSYEQYF.

The V and J genes are TRBV9 and TRBJ1-2; no clear D gene. V was trimmed by 4 bases and J by 5 bases, leaving 9 bases between them. This CDR3 has 12 residues. Germline lookup yields CDR1 SGDLS and CDR2 YYNGEE. The CDR3 sequence: CASSPKTYGYTF. The CDR3 DNA sequence: TGTGCCAGCAGCCCGAAGACTTATGGCTACACCTTC. The whole variable domain, filled in from reference TRBV9 and TRBJ1-2, reads DSGVTQTPKHLITATGQRVTLRCSPRSGDLSVYWYQQSLDQGLQFLIQYYNGEERAKGNILERFSAQQFPDLHSELNLSSLELGDSALYFCASSPKTYGYTFGSGTRLTVV.

This clone has a count of ten or more. CDR3 amino acids: CAWSPEGSGNTIYF. The CDR3, as DNA: TGTGCCTGGAGTCCTGAGGGTTCAGGAAACACCATATATTTT. The V gene is TRBV30, the J gene TRBJ1-3; D call uncertain. V gave up 2 bases and J gave up 4 bases, with 12 bases separating them. There are 14 residues in the CDR3. Germline V lookup: CDR1 GTSNPN, CDR2 SVGIG (reference sequence).

The chain recombines TRBV28 with TRBJ2-7; D is unresolved. Germline assignment: CDR1 MDHEN and CDR2 SYDVKM. The V and J ends lost 2 bases and 5 bases respectively, with 4 bases between them. The CDR3 loop spans 11 amino acids. The CDR3 sequence: CASSLDHEQYF. The CDR3 coding sequence is TGTGCCAGCAGTTTAGACCACGAGCAGTACTTC.

The V call is TRBV28, the J call TRBJ1-2; a possible D gene is TRBD1 (5 bases). The ends were cut back, 8 bases at V and 7 bases at J, with 11 bases in the middle. This CDR3 spans 11 amino acids. Germline-derived CDR1 and CDR2 are MDHEN and SYDVKM. CDR3 in DNA: TGTGCCAGCGGCAGGGTAGGTGGCTACACCTTC. It codes for CASGRVGGYTF.

The chain recombines TRBV9 with TRBJ2-5; D unclear. The ends were cut back, 2 bases at V and 1 base at J, with 6 bases in the middle. The CDR3 is made up of 13 amino acids. Germline V gene sequence: CDR1 SGDLS, CDR2 YYNGEE. Here the CDR3 DNA reads TGTGCCAGCAGCGTCAACATCCAAGAGACCCAGTACTTC. Translated, it gives CASSVNIQETQYF.

The V gene is TRBV29-1, the J gene TRBJ1-1; 8 bases match TRBD1. Germline-derived CDR1 and CDR2 are SQVTM and ANQGSEA. The CDR3 runs 10 residues. Trimming at V came to 7 bases and at J to 8 bases, leaving 3 bases not matched to a gene. Here the CDR3 reads CSAGTGEAFF. DNA of the CDR3: TGCAGCGCTGGGACAGGCGAAGCTTTCTTT.

This clone has just a few counts. V gene TRBV7-2 combines with J gene TRBJ2-7; D is unclear. Germline lookup yields CDR1 SGHTA and CDR2 FQGNSA. The CDR3 loop spans 14 amino acids. The ends were cut back, 4 bases at V and 5 bases at J, with 15 bases in the middle. The CDR3: CASSYKWGIDEQYF. The CDR3 bases are TGTGCCAGCAGCTATAAGTGGGGAATCGACGAGCAGTACTTC.

The chain combines TRBV7-9 with TRBJ2-4; 8 nucleotides align to TRBD1. Germline lookup yields CDR1 SEHNR and CDR2 FQNEAQ (reference sequence). Trimming took 1 base from V and 1 from J; bases not matched to a gene: 6. This CDR3 region has 17 residues. The CDR3 region has the DNA TGTGCCAGCAGCTTAGTCGAGACAGGGGTGGCCAAAAACATTCAGTACTTC. Translated, it gives CASSLVETGVAKNIQYF. The entire variable domain, with the rest obtained from reference TRBV7-9 and TRBJ2-4, is as follows: DTGVSQNPRHKITKRGQNVTFRCDPISEHNRLYWYRQTLGQGPEFLTYFQNEAQLEKSRLLSDRFSAERPKGSFSTLEIQRTEQGDSAMYLCASSLVETGVAKNIQYFGAGTRLSVL.

This clone has only one observation. Here the CDR3 reads CASSLGFGSGRGIYEQYF. The CDR3 DNA follows: TGCGCCAGCAGCTTGGGTTTTGGGTCGGGCAGGGGGATCTACGAGCAGTACTTC. The chain recombines TRBV5-1 with TRBJ2-7, with TRBD1 matching over 7 bases. The V segment lost 0 bases and the J segment 3 bases; nucleotides outside the gene matches: 15. Germline V gives CDR1 SGHRS, CDR2 YFSETQ. CDR3 length: 18 residues.

The rearrangement uses TRBV7-2 and TRBJ1-1, with 10 bases lining up with TRBD1. The CDR3 is 14 residues long. Losses at the gene ends were 4 bases for V and 4 bases for J; bases not matched to a gene: 3. Germline assignment: CDR1 SGHTA and CDR2 FQGNSA. This CDR3 is CASSSRTGGTEAFF. The CDR3 DNA follows: TGTGCCAGCAGCTCCCGGACAGGGGGCACTGAAGCTTTCTTT. The full variable domain, with the rest looked up from reference TRBV7-2 and TRBJ1-1, is GAGVSQSPSNKVTEKGKDVELRCDPISGHTALYWYRQSLGQGLEFLIYFQGNSAPDKSGLPSDRFSAERTGGSVSTLTIQRTQQEDSAVYLCASSSRTGGTEAFFGQGTRLTVV.

J is TRBJ1-1 and V is TRBV10-1; tentative D call: TRBD1 (5 bases). V lost 8 bases, J lost 3 bases, and 16 bases lay in between. This CDR3 contains 14 residues. Germline assignment: CDR1 WNHNN and CDR2 SYGVQD (reference sequence). CDR3 amino acids: CASARGGGHTEAFF. The CDR3 nucleotides read TGCGCCAGCGCCCGCGGGGGGGGTCACACTGAAGCTTTCTTT.

In this sample, this clone turned up a few times. This chain uses TRBV7-9 with TRBJ1-4; D is unclear. The CDR3 contains 11 residues. Germline lookup yields CDR1 SEHNR and CDR2 FQNEAQ (reference sequence). V lost 5 bases and J lost 5, with 3 bases in between. The CDR3 is CASSKNEKLFF. DNA for the CDR3: TGTGCCAGCAGCAAAAATGAAAAACTGTTTTTT.

The chain uses TRBV5-1 and TRBJ1-3; D call uncertain. The CDR3 extends over 16 amino acids. CDR1 is SGHRS, CDR2 YFSETQ, per germline. Trimming removed 0 bases at V and 4 bases at J, with 14 bases between. DNA of the CDR3: TGCGCCAGCAGCTTGGCTGCGCCCGCCCGGGGAAACACCATATATTTT. This translates into CASSLAAPARGNTIYF.